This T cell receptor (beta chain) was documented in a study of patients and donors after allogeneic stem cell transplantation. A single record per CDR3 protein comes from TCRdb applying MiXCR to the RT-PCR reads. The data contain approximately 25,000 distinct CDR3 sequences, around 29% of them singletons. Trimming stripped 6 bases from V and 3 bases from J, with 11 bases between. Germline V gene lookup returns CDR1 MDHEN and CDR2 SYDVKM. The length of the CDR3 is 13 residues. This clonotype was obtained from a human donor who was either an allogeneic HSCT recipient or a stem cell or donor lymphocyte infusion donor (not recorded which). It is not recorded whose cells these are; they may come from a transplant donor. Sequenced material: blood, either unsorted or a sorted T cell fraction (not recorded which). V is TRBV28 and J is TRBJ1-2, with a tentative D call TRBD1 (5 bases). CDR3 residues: CASRPPGHYGYTF. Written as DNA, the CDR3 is TGTGCCAGCAGGCCCCCAGGGCACTATGGCTACACCTTC.